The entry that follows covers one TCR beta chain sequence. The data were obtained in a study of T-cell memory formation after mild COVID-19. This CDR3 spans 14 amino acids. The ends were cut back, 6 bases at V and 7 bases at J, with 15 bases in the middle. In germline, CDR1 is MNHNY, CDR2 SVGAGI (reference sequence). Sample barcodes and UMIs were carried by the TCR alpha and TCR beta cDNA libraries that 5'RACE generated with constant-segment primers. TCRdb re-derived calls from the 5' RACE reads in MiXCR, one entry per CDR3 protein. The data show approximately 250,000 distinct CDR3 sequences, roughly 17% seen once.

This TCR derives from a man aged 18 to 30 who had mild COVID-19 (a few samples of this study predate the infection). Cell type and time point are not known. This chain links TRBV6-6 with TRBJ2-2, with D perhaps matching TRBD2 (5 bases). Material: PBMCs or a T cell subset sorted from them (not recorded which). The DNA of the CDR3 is TGTGCCAGCAGCCCCGGGTCCCGGGACGGGGAGCTGTTTTTT. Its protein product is CASSPGSRDGELFF.